The T cell receptor beta chain under discussion was sequenced for a study of CD8 T cells in Susac syndrome. In the study overall: At blood draw, Susac syndrome patients were therapy-naive, on corticosteroids, or on intravenous immunoglobulin alone.

This clonotype occurred once. Antigen: not known. Germline CDR1 is LGHDT and CDR2 is YNNKEL (reference sequence). The V end lost 1 base, the J end lost 11 bases, and 11 bases lay between the germline ends. This CDR3 spans 12 amino acids. Roughly 0.45 to 1 ug RNA was reverse transcribed with random hexamers. Amplification of TCR beta CDR3 across 54 Vbeta and 13 Jbeta was performed with immunoSEQ multiplex PCR. TCRdb passed the immunoSEQ multiplex PCR reads through MiXCR, listing each CDR3 protein once. The sample carries some 250,000 distinct CDR3 sequences, 90% to 97% recorded once. Patients with Susac syndrome showed fulfilment of recently defined diagnostic criteria for definite or probable disease. Findings and caveats of the study: That the number of individuals in its TCR sequencing and HLA analysis was relatively small was acknowledged by the study.

Material: CD4+ T cells from PBMCs. This receptor was taken from a human donor with Susac syndrome. The chain uses TRBV3-1 and TRBJ1-1, with a weak D call TRBD1 (5 bases). The CDR3 sequence is CASSQGGGVAFF. The CDR3 bases are TGTGCCAGCAGCCAAGGTGGGGGGGTGGCTTTCTTT.